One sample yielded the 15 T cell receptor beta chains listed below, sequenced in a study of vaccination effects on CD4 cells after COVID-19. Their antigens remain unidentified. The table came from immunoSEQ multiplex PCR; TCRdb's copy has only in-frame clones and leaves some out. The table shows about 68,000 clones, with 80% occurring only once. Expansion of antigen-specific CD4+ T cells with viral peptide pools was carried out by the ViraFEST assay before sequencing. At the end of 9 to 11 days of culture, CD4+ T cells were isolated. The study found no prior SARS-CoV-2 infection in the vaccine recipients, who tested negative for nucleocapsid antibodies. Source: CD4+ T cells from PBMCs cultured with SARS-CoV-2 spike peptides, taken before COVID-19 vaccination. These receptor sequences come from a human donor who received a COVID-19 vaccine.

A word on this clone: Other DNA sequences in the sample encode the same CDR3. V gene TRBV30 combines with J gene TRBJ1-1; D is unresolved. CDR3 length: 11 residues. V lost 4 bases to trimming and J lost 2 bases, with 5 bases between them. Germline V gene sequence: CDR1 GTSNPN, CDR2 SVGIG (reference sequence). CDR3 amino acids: CAWKPNTEAFF. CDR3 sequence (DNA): TGTGCCTGGAAACCAAACACTGAAGCTTTCTTT.

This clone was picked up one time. CDR3 residues: CASAPITPENYGYTF. In DNA form, the CDR3 reads TGTGCCAGCGCACCCATCACCCCGGAGAACTATGGCTACACCTTC. This chain uses TRBV6-5 with TRBJ1-2; D unresolved. V gave up 8 bases and J gave up 2 bases, with 18 bases separating them. The CDR3 totals 15 residues. CDR1 is MNHEY, CDR2 SVGAGI, per germline.

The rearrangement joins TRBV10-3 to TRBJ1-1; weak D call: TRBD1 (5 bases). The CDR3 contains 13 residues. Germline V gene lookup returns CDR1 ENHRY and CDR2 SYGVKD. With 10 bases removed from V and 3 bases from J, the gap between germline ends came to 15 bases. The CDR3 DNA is TGTGCCACAGCACGGGGGACCGACACTGAAGCTTTCTTT. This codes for CATARGTDTEAFF.

The CDR3, as DNA: TGTGCCAGCAGCTTTGGGACTGGGCAAGAGACCCAGTACTTC. Residues: CASSFGTGQETQYF. The chain couples TRBV5-4 to TRBJ2-5; possibly TRBD2 for D (6 bases). Trimming stripped 2 bases from V and 2 bases from J, with 10 bases between. This CDR3 has 14 amino acids. From germline, CDR1 is SGHNT and CDR2 YYREEE (reference sequence).

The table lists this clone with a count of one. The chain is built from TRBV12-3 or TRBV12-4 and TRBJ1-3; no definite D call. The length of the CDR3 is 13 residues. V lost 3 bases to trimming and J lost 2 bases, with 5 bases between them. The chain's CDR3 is CASSFGPGNTIYF. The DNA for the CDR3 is TGTGCCAGCAGTTTTGGCCCTGGAAACACCATATATTTT.

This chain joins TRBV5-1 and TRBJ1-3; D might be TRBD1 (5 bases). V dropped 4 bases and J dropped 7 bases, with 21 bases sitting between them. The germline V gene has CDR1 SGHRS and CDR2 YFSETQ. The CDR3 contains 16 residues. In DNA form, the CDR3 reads TGCGCCAGCAGCCCACATCCTGGGGGTTCATCGAACACCATATATTTT. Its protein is CASSPHPGGSSNTIYF.

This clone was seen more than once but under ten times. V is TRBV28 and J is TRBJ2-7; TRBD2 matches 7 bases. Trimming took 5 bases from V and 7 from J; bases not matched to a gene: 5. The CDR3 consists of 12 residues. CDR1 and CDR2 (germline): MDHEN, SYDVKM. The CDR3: CASSQTAGEQYV. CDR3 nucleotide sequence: TGTGCCAGCAGTCAGACAGCGGGAGAGCAGTACGTC.

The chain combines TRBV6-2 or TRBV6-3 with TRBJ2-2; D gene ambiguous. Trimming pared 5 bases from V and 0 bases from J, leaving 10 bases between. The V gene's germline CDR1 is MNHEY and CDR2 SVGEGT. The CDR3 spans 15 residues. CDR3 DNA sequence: TGTGCCAGCAGTCCCTTTATCGCGAACACCGGGGAGCTGTTTTTT. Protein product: CASSPFIANTGELFF.

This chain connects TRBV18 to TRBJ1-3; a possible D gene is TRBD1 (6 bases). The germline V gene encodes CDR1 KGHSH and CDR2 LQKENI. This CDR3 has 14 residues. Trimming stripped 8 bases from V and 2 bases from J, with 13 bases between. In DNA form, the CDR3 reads TGTGCCAGCCGGGGGGCGTTGGCTGGAAACACCATATATTTT. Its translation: CASRGALAGNTIYF. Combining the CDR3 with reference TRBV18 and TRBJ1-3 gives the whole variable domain NAGVMQNPRHLVRRRGQEARLRCSPMKGHSHVYWYRQLPEEGLKFMVYLQKENIIDESGMPKERFSAEFPKEGPSILRIQQVVRGDSAAYFCASRGALAGNTIYFGEGSWLTVV.

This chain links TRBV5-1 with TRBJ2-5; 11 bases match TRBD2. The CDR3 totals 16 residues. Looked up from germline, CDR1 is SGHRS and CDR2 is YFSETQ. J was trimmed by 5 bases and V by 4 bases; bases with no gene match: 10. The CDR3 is CASSTTSGGTGETQYF. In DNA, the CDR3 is TGCGCCAGCAGCACTACTAGCGGGGGCACCGGGGAGACCCAGTACTTC.

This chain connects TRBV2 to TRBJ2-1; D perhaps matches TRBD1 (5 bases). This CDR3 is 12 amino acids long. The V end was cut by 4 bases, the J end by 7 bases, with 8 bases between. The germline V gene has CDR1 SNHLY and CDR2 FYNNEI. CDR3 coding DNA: TGTGCCAGCAGTGTAGGGGCTAATGAGCAGTTCTTC. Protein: CASSVGANEQFF.

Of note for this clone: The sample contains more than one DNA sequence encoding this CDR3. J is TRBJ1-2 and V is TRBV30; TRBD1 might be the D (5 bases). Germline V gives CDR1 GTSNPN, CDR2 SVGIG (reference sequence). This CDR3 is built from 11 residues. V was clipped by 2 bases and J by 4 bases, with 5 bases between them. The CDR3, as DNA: TGTGCCTGGAGTAGGGGCTATGGCTACACCTTC. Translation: CAWSRGYGYTF.

CDR3 residues: CASSERSYGYTF. In DNA form, the CDR3 reads TGTGCCAGCAGCGAAAGGTCGTATGGCTACACCTTC. The genes are TRBV12-3 or TRBV12-4 and TRBJ1-2; D gene uncertain. V was cut by 6 bases and J by 5 bases, with 10 bases left in between. The CDR3 is made up of 12 amino acids.

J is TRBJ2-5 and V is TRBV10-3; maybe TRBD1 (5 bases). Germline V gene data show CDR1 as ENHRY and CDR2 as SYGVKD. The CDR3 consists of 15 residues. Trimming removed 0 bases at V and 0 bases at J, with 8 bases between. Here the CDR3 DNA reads TGTGCCATCAGTGAGTCGGGCAGGGACCAAGAGACCCAGTACTTC. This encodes CAISESGRDQETQYF.

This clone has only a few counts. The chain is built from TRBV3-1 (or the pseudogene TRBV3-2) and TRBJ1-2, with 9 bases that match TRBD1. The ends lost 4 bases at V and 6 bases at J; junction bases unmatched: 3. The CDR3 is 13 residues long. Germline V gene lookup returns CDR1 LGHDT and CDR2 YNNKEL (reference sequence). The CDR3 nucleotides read TGTGCCAGCAGCCCCTGGACAGGGGATGGCTACACCTTC. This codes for CASSPWTGDGYTF.